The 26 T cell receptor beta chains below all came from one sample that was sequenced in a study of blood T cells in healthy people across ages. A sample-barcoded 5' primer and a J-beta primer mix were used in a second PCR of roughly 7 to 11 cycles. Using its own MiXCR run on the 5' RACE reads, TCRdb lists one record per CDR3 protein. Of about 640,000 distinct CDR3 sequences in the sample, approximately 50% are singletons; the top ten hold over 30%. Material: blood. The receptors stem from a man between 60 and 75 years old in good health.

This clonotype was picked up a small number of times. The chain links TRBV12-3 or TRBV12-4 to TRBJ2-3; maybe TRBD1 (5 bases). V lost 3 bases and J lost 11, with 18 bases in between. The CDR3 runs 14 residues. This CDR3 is CASSFRVTADVQYF. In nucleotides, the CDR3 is TGTGCCAGCAGTTTTAGGGTGACAGCAGATGTGCAGTATTTT.

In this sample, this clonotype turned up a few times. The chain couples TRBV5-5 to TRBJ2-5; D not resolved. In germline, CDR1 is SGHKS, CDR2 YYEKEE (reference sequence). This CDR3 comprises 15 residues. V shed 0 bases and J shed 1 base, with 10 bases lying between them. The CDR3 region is CASSLGAGAQETQYF. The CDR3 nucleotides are TGTGCCAGCAGCTTGGGGGCAGGAGCCCAAGAGACCCAGTACTTC.

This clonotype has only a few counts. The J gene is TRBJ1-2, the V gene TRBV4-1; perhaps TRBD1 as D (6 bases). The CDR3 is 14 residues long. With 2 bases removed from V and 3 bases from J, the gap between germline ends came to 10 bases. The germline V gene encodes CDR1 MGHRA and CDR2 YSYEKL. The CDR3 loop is CASSQSQGYYGYTF. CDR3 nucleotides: TGCGCCAGCAGCCAATCACAGGGTTACTATGGCTACACCTTC.

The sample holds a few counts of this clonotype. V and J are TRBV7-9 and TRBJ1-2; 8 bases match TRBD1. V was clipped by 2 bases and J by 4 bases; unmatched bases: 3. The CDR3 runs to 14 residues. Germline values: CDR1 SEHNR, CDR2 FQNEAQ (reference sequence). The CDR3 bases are TGTGCCAGCAGCTTAAGGGGGACAGGCTATGGCTACACCTTC. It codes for CASSLRGTGYGYTF.

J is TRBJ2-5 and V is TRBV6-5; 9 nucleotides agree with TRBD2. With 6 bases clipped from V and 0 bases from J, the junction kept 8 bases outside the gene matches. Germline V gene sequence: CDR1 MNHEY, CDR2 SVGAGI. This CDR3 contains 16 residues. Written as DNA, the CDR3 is TGTGCCAGCAGAGGACTGAGCGGGGGGTACCAAGAGACCCAGTACTTC. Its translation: CASRGLSGGYQETQYF.

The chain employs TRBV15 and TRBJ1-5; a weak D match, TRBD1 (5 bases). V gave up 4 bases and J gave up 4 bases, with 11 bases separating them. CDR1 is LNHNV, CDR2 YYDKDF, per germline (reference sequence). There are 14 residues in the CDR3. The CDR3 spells CATSIGGGNQPQHF. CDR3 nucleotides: TGTGCCACCAGCATCGGGGGTGGAAATCAGCCCCAGCATTTT.

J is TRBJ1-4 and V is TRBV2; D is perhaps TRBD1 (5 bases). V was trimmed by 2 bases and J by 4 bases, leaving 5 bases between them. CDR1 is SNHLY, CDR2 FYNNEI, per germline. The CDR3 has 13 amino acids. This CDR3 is CASSEQGNEKLFF. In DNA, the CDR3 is TGTGCCAGCAGTGAACAGGGTAATGAAAAACTGTTTTTT.

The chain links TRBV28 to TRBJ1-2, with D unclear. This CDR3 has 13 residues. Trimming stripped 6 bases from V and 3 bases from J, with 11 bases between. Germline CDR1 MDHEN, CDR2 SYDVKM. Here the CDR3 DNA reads TGTGCCAGCAGCCTCCACCCAGACTATGGCTACACCTTC. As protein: CASSLHPDYGYTF.

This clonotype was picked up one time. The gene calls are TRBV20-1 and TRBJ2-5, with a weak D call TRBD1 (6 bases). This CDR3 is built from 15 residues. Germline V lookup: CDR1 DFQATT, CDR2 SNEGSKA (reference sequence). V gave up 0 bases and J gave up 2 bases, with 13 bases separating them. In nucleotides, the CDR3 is TGCAGTGCTAGAGATCTGGGGGCGGGTCAAGAGACCCAGTACTTC. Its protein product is CSARDLGAGQETQYF.

The CDR3 region is CASSFGSEQYF. The CDR3, as DNA: TGTGCCAGCAGCTTCGGGTCCGAGCAGTACTTC. The rearrangement uses TRBV7-9 and TRBJ2-4, with D uncertain. The DNA matches TRBJ2-7 better at its end, which makes the J call doubtful. The CDR3 loop spans 11 amino acids. The germline V gene has CDR1 SEHNR and CDR2 FQNEAQ (reference sequence).

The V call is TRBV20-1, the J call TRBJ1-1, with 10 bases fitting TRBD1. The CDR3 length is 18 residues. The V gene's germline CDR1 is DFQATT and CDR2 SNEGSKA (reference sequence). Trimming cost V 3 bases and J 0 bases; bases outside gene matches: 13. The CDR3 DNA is TGCAGTGCTAGTCGGGGGGGGACAGGGGACCTCTTGAACACTGAAGCTTTCTTT. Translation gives CSASRGGTGDLLNTEAFF.

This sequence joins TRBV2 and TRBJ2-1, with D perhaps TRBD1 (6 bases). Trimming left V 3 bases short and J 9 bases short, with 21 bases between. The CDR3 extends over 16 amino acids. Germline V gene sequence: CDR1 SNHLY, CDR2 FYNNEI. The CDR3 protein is CASSETARVVQGEQFF. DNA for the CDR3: TGTGCCAGCAGTGAGACCGCCAGGGTGGTACAGGGTGAGCAGTTCTTC.

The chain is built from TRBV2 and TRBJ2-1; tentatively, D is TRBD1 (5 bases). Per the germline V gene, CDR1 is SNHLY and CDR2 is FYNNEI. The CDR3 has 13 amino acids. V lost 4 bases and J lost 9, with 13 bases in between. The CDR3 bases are TGTGCCAGCAGTGGGCAGGGAATCACTGAGCAGTTCTTC. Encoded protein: CASSGQGITEQFF.

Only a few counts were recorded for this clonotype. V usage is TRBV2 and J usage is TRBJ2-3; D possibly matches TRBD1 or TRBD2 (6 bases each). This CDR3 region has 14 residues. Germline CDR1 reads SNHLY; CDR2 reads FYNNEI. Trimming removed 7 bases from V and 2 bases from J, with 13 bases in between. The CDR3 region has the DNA TGTGCCAGCATCCTCGGGGGCTCCACAGATACGCAGTATTTT. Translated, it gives CASILGGSTDTQYF.

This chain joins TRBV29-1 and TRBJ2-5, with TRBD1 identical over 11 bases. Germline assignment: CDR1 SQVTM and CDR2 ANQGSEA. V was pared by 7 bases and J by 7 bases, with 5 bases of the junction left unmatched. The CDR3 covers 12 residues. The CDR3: CSGRDRGRTQYF. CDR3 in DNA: TGCAGCGGCCGGGACAGGGGGAGGACCCAGTACTTC.

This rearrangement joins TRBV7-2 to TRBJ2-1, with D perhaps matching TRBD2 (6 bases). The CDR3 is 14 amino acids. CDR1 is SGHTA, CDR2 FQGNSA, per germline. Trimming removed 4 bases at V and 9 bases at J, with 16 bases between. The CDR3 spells CASSSTRALGEQFF. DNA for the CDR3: TGTGCCAGCAGCTCGACTAGAGCGCTTGGTGAGCAGTTCTTC.

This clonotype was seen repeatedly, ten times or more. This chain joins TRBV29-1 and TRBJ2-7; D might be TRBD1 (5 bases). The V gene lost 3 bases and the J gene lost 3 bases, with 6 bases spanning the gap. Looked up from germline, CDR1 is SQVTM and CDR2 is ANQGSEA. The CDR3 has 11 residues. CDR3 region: CSVEDNYEQYF. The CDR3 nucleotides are TGCAGCGTTGAGGACAACTACGAGCAGTACTTC.

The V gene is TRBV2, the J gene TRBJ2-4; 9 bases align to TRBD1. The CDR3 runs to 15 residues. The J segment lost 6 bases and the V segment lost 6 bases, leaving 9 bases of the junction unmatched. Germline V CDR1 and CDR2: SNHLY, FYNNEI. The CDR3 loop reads CASRRFRGQGNIQYF. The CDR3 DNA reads TGTGCCAGCAGAAGATTTAGGGGACAGGGAAACATTCAGTACTTC.

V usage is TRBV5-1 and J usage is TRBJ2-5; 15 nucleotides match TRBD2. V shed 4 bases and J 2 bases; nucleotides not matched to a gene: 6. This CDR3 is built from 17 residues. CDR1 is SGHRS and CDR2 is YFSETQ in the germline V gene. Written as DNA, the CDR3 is TGCGCCAGCAGCATGGGACTAGCGGGGGGACTACAAGAGACCCAGTACTTC. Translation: CASSMGLAGGLQETQYF.

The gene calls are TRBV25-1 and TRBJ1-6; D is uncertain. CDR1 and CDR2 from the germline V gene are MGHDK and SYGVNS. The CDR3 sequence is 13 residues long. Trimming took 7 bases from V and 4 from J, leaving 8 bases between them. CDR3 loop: CASTEGYNSPLHF. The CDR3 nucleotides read TGTGCCAGCACAGAAGGGTATAATTCACCCCTCCACTTT.

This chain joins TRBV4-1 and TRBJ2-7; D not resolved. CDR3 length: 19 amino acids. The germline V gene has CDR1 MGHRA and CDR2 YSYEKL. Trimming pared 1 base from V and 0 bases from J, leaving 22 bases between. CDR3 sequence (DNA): TGCGCCAGCAGCCAAGTTTGTGGCCCTAAGGGCCCGAACTCCTACGAGCAGTACTTC. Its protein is CASSQVCGPKGPNSYEQYF.

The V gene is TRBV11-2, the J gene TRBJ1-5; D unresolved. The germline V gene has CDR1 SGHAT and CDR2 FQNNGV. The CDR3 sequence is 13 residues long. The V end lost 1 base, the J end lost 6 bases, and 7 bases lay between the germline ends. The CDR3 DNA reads TGTGCCAGCAGCTTAGGCCTTGGTCAGCCCCAGCATTTT. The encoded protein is CASSLGLGQPQHF.

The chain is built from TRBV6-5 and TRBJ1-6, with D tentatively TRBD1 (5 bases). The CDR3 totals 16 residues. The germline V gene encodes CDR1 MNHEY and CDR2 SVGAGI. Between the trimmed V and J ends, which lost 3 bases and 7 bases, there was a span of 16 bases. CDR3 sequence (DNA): TGTGCCAGCAGTTATAGGCGAGGGGAGGGCAATTCACCCCTCCACTTT. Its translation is CASSYRRGEGNSPLHF.

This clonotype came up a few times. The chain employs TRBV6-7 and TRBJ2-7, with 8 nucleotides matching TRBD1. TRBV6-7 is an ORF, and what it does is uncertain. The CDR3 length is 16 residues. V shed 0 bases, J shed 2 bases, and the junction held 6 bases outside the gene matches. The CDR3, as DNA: TGTGCCAGCAGTTACTCGAGGGACAGGTACGCCTACGAGCAGTACTTC. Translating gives CASSYSRDRYAYEQYF.

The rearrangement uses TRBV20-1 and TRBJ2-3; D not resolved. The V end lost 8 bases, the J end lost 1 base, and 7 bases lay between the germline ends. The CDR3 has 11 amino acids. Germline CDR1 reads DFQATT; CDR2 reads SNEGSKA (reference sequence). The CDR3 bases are TGCAGTCGGCTGGGCACAGATACGCAGTATTTT. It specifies CSRLGTDTQYF.

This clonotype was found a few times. For the CDR3, the DNA is TGTGCCAGCAGCCTTTTAAGAACTGAAGCTTTCTTT. Protein product: CASSLLRTEAFF. The gene calls are TRBV7-9 and TRBJ1-1; the D is unclear. CDR1 SEHNR and CDR2 FQNEAQ come from the germline V gene (reference sequence). This CDR3 contains 12 residues. Trimming shortened V by 5 bases and J by 5 bases, and 9 bases separated the two germline ends. The whole variable domain, filled in from reference TRBV7-9 and TRBJ1-1, reads DTGVSQNPRHKITKRGQNVTFRCDPISEHNRLYWYRQTLGQGPEFLTYFQNEAQLEKSRLLSDRFSAERPKGSFSTLEIQRTEQGDSAMYLCASSLLRTEAFFGQGTRLTVV.